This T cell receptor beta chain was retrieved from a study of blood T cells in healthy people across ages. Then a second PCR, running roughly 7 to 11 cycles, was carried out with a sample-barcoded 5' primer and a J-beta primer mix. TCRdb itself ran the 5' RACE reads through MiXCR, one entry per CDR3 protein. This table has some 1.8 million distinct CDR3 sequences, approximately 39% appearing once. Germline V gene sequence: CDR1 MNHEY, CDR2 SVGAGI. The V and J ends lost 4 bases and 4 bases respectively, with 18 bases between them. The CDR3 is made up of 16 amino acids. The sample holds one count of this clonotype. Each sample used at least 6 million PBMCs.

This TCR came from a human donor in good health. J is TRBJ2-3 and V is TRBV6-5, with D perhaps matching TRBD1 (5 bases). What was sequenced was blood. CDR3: CASSSIETVWADTQYF. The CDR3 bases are TGTGCCAGCAGTTCCATAGAGACAGTTTGGGCAGATACGCAGTATTTT.